Sequencing of this T cell receptor (beta chain) was carried out in a study of regulatory T cells in long-lasting Graves disease (dated by TCRdb to the early 2020s). With respect to the entire study: Persistent Graves' disease meant more than 5 years of antithyroid drug treatment with TSH receptor autoantibodies that stayed positive. Peripheral blood TCR sequencing and RNA sequencing compared persistent Graves' disease patients with newly diagnosed Graves' disease patients. The study was conducted in China and was registered as a clinical trial. TCR sequencing covered some 13 persistent and roughly 20 newly diagnosed Graves' disease patients, 33 samples in total. Persistent Graves' disease patients in the clinical cohort had taken antithyroid drugs for around 11 years on average.

V is pruned by 3 bases and J by 2 bases, leaving 4 bases of the junction without a gene match. From the cysteine up to the phenylalanine, the CDR3 has a length of 14 residues. Here the CDR3 DNA is all that survives: 42 bases in frame from base 1. From the germline V gene, CDR1 is SGHRS and CDR2 is YFSETQ. On this clonotype: The specificity of this receptor is unknown. A read error may explain this, as a much larger clone is one base away.

The library was made by multiplex PCR. The listed sequencing device is Illumina HiSeq 4000. To build TCR beta libraries, CDR3 regions were amplified by Arm-PCR using iRepertoire HTBI primers. Before sequencing, the PCR products underwent gel purification. Processing in the source paper ran as follows. Across samples, around 62 TRBV and over 11 TRBJ segments were identified and used for gene usage analysis of CDR3 amino acid clonotypes. Filtered high-quality paired reads were merged into contigs using COPE and FqMerger. BLAST was used to align contigs to the IMGT TRBV, TRBD and TRBJ reference genes, and CDR3 was defined following IMGT. Highly expanded clones were defined as clonotypes with a frequency above 0.1%. Shannon entropy was used to measure repertoire diversity, and the Gini coefficient was used to measure V-J evenness. A clonotype was considered public if more than one individual shared it. In-frame beta chains were kept once TCRdb had trimmed the public reads at Q25 with fastp and called clones with MiXCR. Each CDR3 protein gets just one entry, which takes the most common genes and DNA from the rows behind it. These V and J calls originate from TCRdb's pipeline instead of the authors' own analysis. This sample is represented by some 420,000 distinct CDR3 sequences; approximately 23% of them were singletons. 13% of the sample is taken by the ten largest.

The paper's findings and limits, for the study overall: Compared with newly diagnosed patients, persistent Graves' disease patients had lower TCR Shannon entropy and fewer highly expanded clones, which suggests clonal expansion. The small sample size was acknowledged by the authors as a limitation that may reduce accuracy. Preferential use of TRBV28, TRBJ1-2 and TRBJ2-5 was observed in persistent disease, whereas TRBV20-1 and TRBJ2-1 were favored in newly diagnosed disease. The study examined only peripheral blood because the primary lesion, thyroid tissue, could not be accessed. More public clonotypes were shared among persistent patients (fewer than 3,000) than among newly diagnosed patients (more than 950). Sequencing and analysis were limited to the TCR beta chain.

The time point label, as the study defines it: persistent/refractory GD, antithyroid drugs over 5 years with positive TRAb. For both TCR sequencing and RNA sequencing, RNA was extracted from PBMCs in TRIzol. Graves' disease was diagnosed according to American Thyroid Association guidelines. Patients were recruited from an endocrinology department in Xi'an, China. Each patient gave 7 to 9.5 milliliters of peripheral blood, collected in an EDTA anticoagulant tube. Ficoll Paque Plus density gradient separation was used to isolate PBMCs, and no further T cell sorting was performed. RNA quality was checked with an Agilent 2100 Bioanalyzer and agarose gel, and concentration with a NanoDrop 2000.

This TCR was recovered from a female donor with Graves disease. Material: peripheral blood mononuclear cells (PBMCs), obtained when the disease was refractory, from a patient treated with antithyroid drugs. This sequence uses TRBV5-1 and TRBJ1-2, and 7 junctional nucleotides match TRBD1. The CDR3 here reads CASSWPGQNYGYTF. The sequenced DNA: TGCGCCAGCAGCTGGCCGGGACAGAACTATGGCTACACCTTC.